The 9 T cell receptor beta chains in this list originate from one sample, sequenced in a study of technical replicates of blood from a few donors. Clones were sequenced by immunoSEQ multiplex PCR, and TCRdb holds only the in-frame ones, with some missing. Among about 100,000 clones listed, roughly 95% were seen once. The sequenced sample consisted of T cells isolated from PBMCs. All receptors come from a human donor in good health.

The chain uses TRBV19 and TRBJ1-5; a weak D match, TRBD1 (5 bases). CDR1 is LNHDA and CDR2 is SQIVND in the germline V gene (reference sequence). Trimming removed 5 bases from V and 7 bases from J, with 9 bases in between. This CDR3 has 12 residues. CDR3 nucleotides: TGTGCCAGTAGTTGGGGGGACCAGCCCCAGCATTTT. Translated: CASSWGDQPQHF.

The gene calls are TRBV11-2 and TRBJ2-7; D remains unclear. This CDR3 contains 12 residues. Trimming removed 3 bases from V and 1 base from J, with 4 bases in between. Germline V gene sequence: CDR1 SGHAT, CDR2 FQNNGV. CDR3 sequence reads: CASSFGSYEQYF. For the CDR3, the DNA is TGTGCCAGCAGCTTCGGTTCCTACGAGCAGTACTTC. The full variable domain, in which reference TRBV11-2 and TRBJ2-7 provide the parts outside the CDR3, is EAGVAQSPRYKIIEKRQSVAFWCNPISGHATLYWYQQILGQGPKLLIQFQNNGVVDDSQLPKDRFSAERLKGVDSTLKIQPAKLEDSAVYLCASSFGSYEQYFGPGTRLTVT.

This chain links TRBV2 with TRBJ2-7, with D hard to call. V shed 6 bases and J shed 9 bases, with 18 bases lying between them. In germline, CDR1 is SNHLY, CDR2 FYNNEI. This CDR3 has 13 amino acids. The CDR3 spells CASSKSQVVGQYF. The CDR3 DNA is TGTGCCAGCAGCAAAAGCCAGGTTGTGGGGCAGTACTTC.

V gene TRBV2 combines with J gene TRBJ1-5; D unclear. The CDR3 is 13 amino acids. CDR1 and CDR2 from the germline V gene are SNHLY and FYNNEI. The V end was cut by 3 bases, the J end by 8 bases, with 11 bases between. The CDR3 is CASSDVSAEPQHF. The CDR3 nucleotides read TGTGCCAGCAGTGACGTTAGTGCGGAGCCCCAGCATTTT.

This chain connects TRBV30 to TRBJ2-5; 8 nucleotides line up with TRBD2. After removal of 0 bases from V and 4 bases from J, the junction contained 4 bases not matched to a gene. CDR3 length equals 14 residues. CDR1 GTSNPN and CDR2 SVGIG come from the germline V gene (reference sequence). The CDR3 reads CAWSVKSGGETQYF. For the CDR3, the DNA is TGTGCCTGGAGTGTAAAGAGCGGGGGAGAGACCCAGTACTTC. Using reference TRBV30 and TRBJ2-5 for the parts outside the CDR3, the full variable domain is SQTIHQWPATLVQPVGSPLSLECTVEGTSNPNLYWYRQAAGRGLQLLFYSVGIGQISSEVPQNLSASRPQDRQFILSSKKLLLSDSGFYLCAWSVKSGGETQYFGPGTRLLVL.

The gene calls are TRBV19 and TRBJ2-5, with a weak D call TRBD2 (5 bases). CDR1 is LNHDA, CDR2 SQIVND, per germline (reference sequence). This CDR3 contains 13 residues. Trimming removed 11 bases from V and 1 base from J, with 14 bases in between. CDR3 DNA sequence: TGTGCCGTAGGGAGTACCGGCCAAGAGACCCAGTACTTC. As protein: CAVGSTGQETQYF.

The V gene is TRBV6-6, the J gene TRBJ2-3; no firm D call. This CDR3 has 15 amino acids. With 7 bases removed from V and 4 bases from J, the gap between germline ends came to 18 bases. CDR1 is MNHNY and CDR2 is SVGAGI in the germline V gene (reference sequence). The CDR3 DNA is TGTGCCAGCACTCACGCCTTGGAGAGGCCAGATACGCAGTATTTT. It encodes CASTHALERPDTQYF.

This clone appeared once. The rearrangement joins TRBV27 to TRBJ1-2; no reliable D call. The CDR3 runs to 15 residues. Trimming took 4 bases from V and 8 from J, leaving 20 bases between them. Germline-derived CDR1 and CDR2 are MNHEY and SMNVEV (reference sequence). CDR3 nucleotides: TGTGCCAGCAGTTCGGTGAGCGCCGCGCCGGGGGGCTACACCTTC. Its translation: CASSSVSAAPGGYTF.

The chain's CDR3 is CASSIWPEETQYF. The CDR3 DNA sequence: TGTGCCAGTAGTATATGGCCTGAAGAGACCCAGTACTTC. The chain links TRBV19 to TRBJ2-5; D is unresolved. Germline V gives CDR1 LNHDA, CDR2 SQIVND (reference sequence). This CDR3 comprises 13 residues. V lost 2 bases and J 3 bases, leaving 7 bases between the germline ends. Drawing the rest from reference TRBV19 and TRBJ2-5, the complete variable domain is DGGITQSPKYLFRKEGQNVTLSCEQNLNHDAMYWYRQDPGQGLRLIYYSQIVNDFQKGDIAEGYSVSREKKESFPLTVTSAQKNPTAFYLCASSIWPEETQYFGPGTRLLVL.